Given below is one T cell receptor beta chain in context. The source of the sample is a study of T cell changes during pregnancy in multiple sclerosis. This table comes from immunoSEQ multiplex PCR, and its TCRdb copy is limited to in-frame clones, with some not included. The sample consists of around 50,000 clones, more than 90% of them appearing once. This clonotype originated in a female donor in good health, enrolled as a control in a pregnancy study. This material consisted of peripheral blood, taken after pregnancy.

DNA for the CDR3: TGTGCCAGCACCGCGACAGGGAGGCAATACGAGCAGTACTTC. Protein product: CASTATGRQYEQYF. The rearrangement links TRBV25-1 to TRBJ2-7; D is perhaps TRBD1 (7 bases). The CDR3 loop spans 14 amino acids. V was trimmed by 7 bases and J by 4 bases, leaving 17 bases between them. Per germline, CDR1 MGHDK and CDR2 SYGVNS.